Listed below are T cell receptor beta chains from one sample, sequenced in a study of blood T cell repertoires in COVID-19. Only in-frame clones appear in the TCRdb table, and some are missing; sequencing was by immunoSEQ multiplex PCR. The profile covers approximately 170,000 clones, with about 89% appearing a single time and about 0.77% taken by the ten largest. Sequences were obtained from PBMCs or T cells enriched from blood (not recorded which). The source is a woman aged 18-30 years who had recovered from COVID-19. Each CDR3 is given with its conserved first and last residue. The D gene is left open where the match is weak. Clone size, where shown, is once, few, many, or a class for clones that have expanded.

abundance,d_gene,j_gene,v_gene,len,CDR3aa,CDR3nt
NA,TRBD2,TRBJ2-1,TRBV15,13,CAAGTSRAGEQFF,TGTGCCGCCGGGACTAGCAGGGCGGGTGAGCAGTTCTTC
NA,NA,TRBJ2-7,TRBV11-2,12,CASSAGTYEQYF,TGTGCCAGCAGCGCGGGGACCTACGAGCAGTACTTC
NA,NA,TRBJ1-6,TRBV30,18,CAWSKARTGSSYNSPLHF,TGTGCCTGGAGTAAGGCGCGGACGGGGAGCTCCTATAATTCACCCCTCCACTTT
NA,TRBD1,TRBJ2-7,TRBV29-1,14,CSVRQGALPSEQYF,TGCAGCGTACGACAGGGGGCCCTCCCCTCCGAGCAGTACTTC
NA,NA,TRBJ2-7,TRBV29-1,13,CSVGITGNYEQYF,TGCAGCGTTGGTATAACGGGAAACTACGAGCAGTACTTC
NA,TRBD2,TRBJ2-7,TRBV4-1,14,CASSQVAGTYEQYF,TGCGCCAGCAGCCAAGTAGCGGGTACCTACGAGCAGTACTTC
NA,TRBD1,TRBJ2-7,TRBV4-1,15,CASSQVDRGSYEQYF,TGCGCCAGCAGCCAAGTGGACAGGGGCTCCTACGAGCAGTACTTC
NA,NA,TRBJ2-7,TRBV12-3/TRBV12-4,13,CASSLRREFEQYF,TGTGCCAGCAGTTTACGCCGGGAGTTCGAGCAGTACTTC
NA,NA,TRBJ2-5,TRBV6-4,16,CASSDSGRQGQETQYF,TGTGCCAGCAGTGACTCGGGTCGGCAGGGGCAAGAGACCCAGTACTTC
NA,TRBD2,TRBJ2-4,TRBV29-1,16,CSAATLAGGVKNIQYF,TGCAGCGCCGCTACGCTAGCGGGAGGAGTCAAAAACATTCAGTACTTC
NA,TRBD2,TRBJ2-3,TRBV3-1/TRBV3-2,17,CASSQGLAGLSTDTQYF,TGTGCCAGCAGCCAAGGACTAGCGGGACTTAGCACAGATACGCAGTATTTT
NA,TRBD2,TRBJ2-7,TRBV27,15,CASSPRGRAFGEQYF,TGTGCCAGCAGTCCTCGCGGGAGGGCCTTTGGCGAGCAGTACTTC
NA,NA,TRBJ2-5,TRBV27,13,CASSSEVGGTQYF,TGTGCCAGCAGCTCGGAAGTAGGGGGGACCCAGTACTTC
NA,NA,TRBJ1-2,TRBV27,14,CASSLSKGDGGYTF,TGTGCCAGCAGTTTATCGAAGGGGGACGGGGGCTACACCTTC
NA,TRBD1,TRBJ1-2,TRBV12-3/TRBV12-4,13,CASSLRQGHGYTF,TGTGCCAGCAGTTTGCGACAGGGGCATGGCTACACCTTC
NA,NA,TRBJ1-1,TRBV2,11,CAAKGVPEAFF,TGTGCCGCTAAGGGGGTTCCTGAAGCTTTCTTT
NA,NA,TRBJ2-7,TRBV9,14,CASSVEGGPYEQYF,TGTGCCAGCAGCGTAGAAGGCGGTCCCTACGAGCAGTACTTC
NA,TRBD2,TRBJ2-1,TRBV9,17,CASSVDPPSGSLNEQFF,TGTGCCAGCAGCGTAGACCCGCCTAGCGGGAGTCTGAATGAGCAGTTCTTC
NA,NA,TRBJ2-7,TRBV12-2,15,CASRLTTGGRNEQYF,TGTGCAAGTCGCTTAACGACAGGGGGCAGGAACGAGCAGTACTTC
NA,TRBD1,TRBJ2-2,TRBV2,14,CASSGQGVTGELFF,TGTGCCAGCAGTGGACAGGGGGTAACCGGGGAGCTGTTTTTT
once,NA,TRBJ2-7,TRBV7-9,14,CASSARQSPYEQYF,TGTGCCAGCAGCGCCCGACAGTCACCCTACGAGCAGTACTTC
NA,TRBD1,TRBJ1-1,TRBV6-5,14,CASTQTGGVNEAFF,TGTGCCAGCACCCAAACAGGGGGCGTAAATGAAGCTTTCTTT
NA,TRBD2,TRBJ2-7,TRBV18,17,CASSPLPHTSADYEQYF,TGTGCCAGCTCACCTCTTCCCCATACTAGCGCCGACTACGAGCAGTACTTC
NA,TRBD1,TRBJ1-2,TRBV10-3,16,CAISESTGGLDYGYTF,TGTGCCATCAGTGAGTCGACAGGGGGCTTAGACTATGGCTACACCTTC
NA,NA,TRBJ2-2,TRBV21-1,16,CASSKAGTGGTGELFF,TGTGCCAGCAGCAAAGCAGGGACAGGGGGCACCGGGGAGCTGTTTTTT
NA,NA,TRBJ1-6,TRBV28,16,CASSLEVWVDDSPLHF,TGTGCCAGCAGCCTGGAGGTCTGGGTGGACGATTCACCCCTCCACTTT
once,NA,TRBJ2-1,TRBV7-9,15,CASITERGPYNEQFF,TGTGCCAGCATCACCGAACGGGGTCCCTACAATGAGCAGTTCTTC
once,NA,TRBJ2-3,TRBV11-2,15,CASSLQAESTDTQYF,TGTGCCAGCAGCTTACAAGCGGAAAGCACAGATACGCAGTATTTT
once,TRBD1,TRBJ2-1,TRBV4-3,16,CASSPNTGGSGNEQFF,TGCGCCAGCAGCCCAAACACAGGGGGCAGCGGAAATGAGCAGTTCTTC
NA,NA,TRBJ2-5,TRBV9,14,CASSVGTGQETQYF,TGTGCCAGCAGCGTAGGTACAGGACAAGAGACCCAGTACTTC
NA,NA,TRBJ2-3,TRBV7-3,14,CASSLVGGTDTQYF,TGTGCCAGCAGCCTGGTGGGAGGCACAGATACGCAGTATTTT
NA,TRBD2,TRBJ2-3,TRBV7-6,14,CASSPPGGTDTQYF,TGTGCCAGCAGCCCCCCGGGAGGGACAGATACGCAGTATTTT
once,NA,TRBJ2-7,TRBV4-1,13,CASSQKTGYEQYF,TGCGCCAGCAGCCAAAAGACGGGGTACGAGCAGTACTTC
NA,NA,TRBJ1-3,TRBV18,17,CASSPTSQSPEGNTIYF,TGTGCCAGCTCACCTACTAGCCAGTCCCCTGAAGGAAACACCATATATTTT
NA,NA,TRBJ2-1,TRBV5-1,14,CASSSLLTYNEQFF,TGCGCCAGCAGCTCCCTGCTCACTTACAATGAGCAGTTCTTC
NA,TRBD2,TRBJ2-7,TRBV2,14,CAGRQTSGSYEQYF,TGTGCCGGTAGACAGACTAGCGGTTCATACGAGCAGTACTTC
once,NA,TRBJ1-5,TRBV21-1,17,CASSKGGGQKGNQPQHF,TGTGCCAGCAGCAAAGGAGGGGGACAGAAGGGGAATCAGCCCCAGCATTTT
NA,NA,TRBJ2-7,TRBV7-9,17,CASSTTRSVREAREQYF,TGTGCCAGCAGCACCACCCGGTCGGTTAGAGAGGCTCGGGAGCAGTACTTC
NA,NA,TRBJ1-2,TRBV5-4,13,CASSLGEAGGYTF,TGTGCCAGCAGCTTGGGAGAGGCCGGGGGCTACACCTTC
few,TRBD2,TRBJ2-2,TRBV5-1,16,CASSFRLAGAGGELFF,TGCGCCAGCAGCTTTCGTCTAGCGGGAGCTGGCGGGGAGCTGTTTTTT
NA,NA,TRBJ2-7,TRBV5-1,15,CASSLAPTGSYEQYF,TGCGCCAGCAGCTTGGCCCCTACAGGGTCCTACGAGCAGTACTTC
NA,NA,TRBJ1-1,TRBV7-9,12,CASSFPVTEAFF,TGTGCCAGCAGCTTCCCGGTAACTGAAGCTTTCTTT
NA,TRBD2,TRBJ2-7,TRBV5-1,15,CASSSSGRGSYEQYF,TGCGCCAGCAGTTCTAGCGGGAGAGGATCCTACGAGCAGTACTTC
NA,TRBD1,TRBJ2-7,TRBV7-9,14,CASSGTGGLYEQYF,TGTGCCAGCAGCGGGACAGGGGGCCTATACGAGCAGTACTTC
NA,NA,TRBJ1-1,TRBV2,11,CASSPLREAFF,TGTGCCAGCAGTCCCCTACGGGAGGCTTTCTTT